The rows below give T cell receptor beta chains drawn from one sample of a study of T-cell memory formation after mild COVID-19. TCRdb reprocessed the 5' RACE reads with MiXCR, giving one entry per CDR3 protein. The sample contains 150,000 to 200,000 distinct CDR3 sequences, around 10% of which appear only once. Input material: PBMCs or a T cell subset sorted from them (not recorded which). The source of these receptors is a man between 18 and 29 years old who had mild COVID-19 (a few samples of this study predate the infection). Cell type and time point are not known. CDR3s include the opening cysteine and the closing phenylalanine or tryptophan. Clone size appears in some rows only: once, few, many, or a class for an expanded clone.

clone_size: NA
v_call: TRBV6-1
j_call: TRBJ2-5
cdr3_length: 15
cdr3_aa: CASHTGGRGQETQYF

clone_size: few
v_call: TRBV7-2
j_call: TRBJ1-1
cdr3_length: 14
cdr3_aa: CASSRRVRNTEAFF

clone_size: few
v_call: TRBV29-1
j_call: TRBJ2-3
cdr3_length: 14
cdr3_aa: CSVALAGHTDTQYF

clone_size: few
v_call: TRBV7-2
j_call: TRBJ2-5
cdr3_length: 12
cdr3_aa: CASSFRQETQYF

clone_size: few
v_call: TRBV27
j_call: TRBJ2-1
cdr3_length: 15
cdr3_aa: CASSFLAGWDNEQFF

clone_size: NA
v_call: TRBV12-3/TRBV12-4
j_call: TRBJ1-1
cdr3_length: 14
cdr3_aa: CASSLSHSNTEAFF

clone_size: many
v_call: TRBV7-8
j_call: TRBJ2-7
cdr3_length: 15
cdr3_aa: CASSRGTVLSYEQYF

clone_size: few
v_call: TRBV4-3
j_call: TRBJ1-1
cdr3_length: 14
cdr3_aa: CASSHGIQDTEAFF

clone_size: NA
v_call: TRBV7-9
j_call: TRBJ1-1
cdr3_length: 15
cdr3_aa: CASSSRQAMNTEAFF

clone_size: NA
v_call: TRBV10-3
j_call: TRBJ2-3
cdr3_length: 17
cdr3_aa: CAISVPPTSARPDTQYF

clone_size: many
v_call: TRBV12-3/TRBV12-4
j_call: TRBJ2-3
cdr3_length: 14
cdr3_aa: CASSPRGASDTQYF

clone_size: NA
v_call: TRBV19
j_call: TRBJ2-6
cdr3_length: 17
cdr3_aa: CASSMGTGIAGANVLTF

clone_size: NA
v_call: TRBV7-2
j_call: TRBJ1-2
cdr3_length: 15
cdr3_aa: CASSPRGFKRTGYTF

clone_size: NA
v_call: TRBV2
j_call: TRBJ2-5
cdr3_length: 10
cdr3_aa: CASREETQYF

clone_size: few
v_call: TRBV5-1
j_call: TRBJ2-1
cdr3_length: 16
cdr3_aa: CASRRTSGGHYNEQFF